This T cell receptor beta chain comes out of a study of T-cell memory formation after mild COVID-19. At the level of the study: Largely, TCR clusters stayed within a single donor.

This clonotype was found a few times. Its antigen remains unidentified. From the 5' RACE reads, TCRdb called clonotypes with MiXCR, one entry per CDR3 protein. Of roughly 250,000 distinct CDR3 sequences listed, approximately 16% are singletons. Study findings and constraints: Clones that contracted clustered mainly in CM and EM if CD4+ and in EMRA if CD8+.

Material for sequencing was PBMCs or a T cell subset sorted from them (not recorded which). The receptor was derived from a man younger than 30 who had mild COVID-19 (a few samples of this study predate the infection). Cell type and time point are not known.

The CDR3 spells CASSQDRGKDTQYF. The CDR3 bases are TGTGCCAGCAGCCAAGATAGGGGGAAAGATACGCAGTATTTT. This chain connects TRBV3-1 to TRBJ2-3; weak D call: TRBD1 (6 bases). CDR1 and CDR2 (germline): LGHDT, YNNKEL (reference sequence). The CDR3 spans 14 residues. Trimming cost V 0 bases and J 5 bases, with 9 bases left between them.